This T cell receptor (beta chain) was identified in a study of vaccination effects on CD4 cells after COVID-19. Looked up from germline, CDR1 is SGHKS and CDR2 is YYEKEE (reference sequence). The CDR3 is 15 amino acids. V lost 4 bases and J 1 base, leaving 14 bases between the germline ends. Worth noting for this clone: Its specificity is unknown.

Pools of viral peptides were used by the ViraFEST assay to expand antigen-specific CD4+ T cells ahead of sequencing. Investigators separated out CD4+ T cells once approximately 11 days of culture had passed. All participants had two doses of either the BNT162b2 or mRNA-1273 vaccine. Neither prior SARS-CoV-2 infection nor positive nucleocapsid antibodies were present in the vaccine recipients. In the cultures, half the medium was exchanged for IL-2 medium on days 3 and 7. The table came from immunoSEQ multiplex PCR; TCRdb's copy has only in-frame clones and leaves some out. The data contain tens of thousands of clones, 60% to 75% of them singletons.

The J gene is TRBJ1-1, the V gene TRBV5-5, with D unclear. Material: CD4+ T cells from PBMCs cultured with HCoV-NL63 spike peptides, obtained after COVID-19 vaccination. This receptor was obtained from a human donor who received a COVID-19 vaccine. CDR3 sequence reads: CASSVLGLRNTEAFF. CDR3 DNA: TGTGCCAGCAGCGTACTTGGGCTTAGGAACACTGAAGCTTTCTTT.